A selection of T cell receptor beta chains follows, all from one sample in a study of blood T cell repertoires in COVID-19. Here immunoSEQ multiplex PCR was the method, and the copy in TCRdb shows in-frame clones only, minus some. This table holds roughly 90,000 clones, around 90% found once. The material sequenced was peripheral blood. These receptors came from a man in his forties or fifties with acute or convalescent COVID-19. Both conserved end residues are part of each CDR3. The D gene is left open where the match is weak.

j_call d_call v_call cdr3_aa
TRBJ1-2 - TRBV5-5 CASSLRLTYGYTF
TRBJ1-3 TRBD1 TRBV5-1 CASTPTGGGPGNTIYF
TRBJ2-5 TRBD2 TRBV5-1 CASSSRYSGGQETQYF
TRBJ2-1 TRBD2 TRBV5-4 CASSFKREGRNEQFF
TRBJ2-1 - TRBV19 CASSPRDTDYNEQFF
TRBJ2-5 TRBD1 TRBV11-1 CASSRGQQETQYF
TRBJ2-7 TRBD2 TRBV7-8 CASSLAASGYSYEQYF
TRBJ1-1 TRBD1 TRBV7-2 CASTRSDRDETEAFF
TRBJ1-3 TRBD1 TRBV18 CASSPKARGQSGNTIYF
TRBJ2-1 - TRBV9 CASSVGRSSYNEQFF
TRBJ1-2 TRBD1 TRBV4-2 CASSQAADRGAYGYTF
TRBJ2-7 TRBD2 TRBV11-2 CASSLAGGPIEQYF
TRBJ2-3 - TRBV6-1 CASSESGADSDTQYF
TRBJ1-2 - TRBV12-3/TRBV12-4 CASTLGVSYGYTF
TRBJ1-1 TRBD1 TRBV3-1/TRBV3-2 CASSQERDRLNTEAFF
TRBJ2-7 TRBD2 TRBV15 CATSDRLAGGFYEQYF
TRBJ2-1 TRBD2 TRBV18 CASSPSGGQSYNEQFF
TRBJ1-6 TRBD1 TRBV3-1/TRBV3-2 CASSSGQGNSPLHF
TRBJ2-1 - TRBV27 CASSSVSNEQFF
TRBJ2-7 TRBD1 TRBV5-4 CASSLLGGLSYEQYF
TRBJ2-5 TRBD2 TRBV13 CASSLARLAGNQTQYF
TRBJ1-2 - TRBV30 CAWGVEYRSGYTF
TRBJ1-1 - TRBV5-6 CASSPAGVKGTEAFF
TRBJ1-3 - TRBV2 CASSEQGTLSGNTIYF
TRBJ2-5 TRBD1 TRBV5-1 CASSLGQGFETQYF
TRBJ2-3 - TRBV6-5 CASVVPPPVDTQYF
TRBJ2-5 TRBD1 TRBV18 CASSPPGQQETQYF
TRBJ2-7 TRBD2 TRBV18 CASSPPAGTSGTYEQYF
TRBJ2-1 - TRBV5-6 CASSSQIREKQFF
TRBJ1-5 TRBD1 TRBV19 CASNIDRDEPQHF
TRBJ2-2 - TRBV24-1 CATSKTLNTGELFF
TRBJ2-3 TRBD1 TRBV27 CASSLFSPGTGTDTQYF
TRBJ1-2 TRBD1 TRBV10-1 CASTTRGAGGAFRHGYTF
TRBJ2-2 - TRBV7-6 CASNRGGTGELFF
TRBJ1-2 - TRBV19 CASSTLTLQLPYGYTF
TRBJ2-7 - TRBV11-2 CASSLGSDDYEQYF
TRBJ2-3 - TRBV28 CASSLRTSSTDTQYF
TRBJ2-3 - TRBV2 CASKLALTDTQYF